This entry lists 10 T cell receptor beta chains sequenced from one sample in a study of blood T cell repertoires in COVID-19. The protocol was immunoSEQ multiplex PCR, while the TCRdb copy is restricted to in-frame clones and leaves out a portion. The profile covers fewer than 200,000 clones, with 70% to 90% appearing a single time and less than 3.5% taken by the ten largest. The sequenced sample was peripheral blood. Receptors originate from a woman older than 75 with COVID-19, enrolled during active disease.

This rearrangement joins TRBV6-1 to TRBJ1-1; 8 nucleotides line up with TRBD1. Trimming cost V 6 bases and J 6 bases; bases outside gene matches: 12. Looked up from germline, CDR1 is MNHNS and CDR2 is SASEGT. The length of the CDR3 is 15 residues. CDR3 protein: CASRLTGVILSEAFF. The CDR3 DNA sequence: TGTGCCAGCAGATTGACAGGGGTTATTTTATCTGAAGCTTTCTTT.

The chain uses TRBV18 and TRBJ2-7, with D tentatively TRBD1 (6 bases). This CDR3 has 13 amino acids. The V gene lost 3 bases and the J gene lost 3 bases, with 9 bases spanning the gap. The germline CDR1 and CDR2 sequences are KGHSH and LQKENI. The CDR3 coding sequence is TGTGCCAGCTCACCGGGACACCTCTACGAGCAGTACTTC. Protein product: CASSPGHLYEQYF.

The V gene is TRBV7-7, the J gene TRBJ1-4; D unresolved. The V end lost 1 base, the J end lost 7 bases, and 13 bases lay between the germline ends. The CDR3 runs to 15 residues. The germline CDR1 and CDR2 sequences are SSHAT and FNYEAQ (reference sequence). Here the CDR3 reads CASSLGGAAGEKLFF. The DNA for the CDR3 is TGTGCCAGCAGCTTAGGAGGCGCCGCGGGTGAAAAACTGTTTTTT.

V gene TRBV18 combines with J gene TRBJ1-5, with 10 bases fitting TRBD1. This CDR3 comprises 16 residues. Germline-derived CDR1 and CDR2 are KGHSH and LQKENI. Germline trimming cut 4 bases from V and 5 bases from J; bases unmatched to any gene: 8. The CDR3: CASSHAPGTGDQPQHF. Here the CDR3 DNA reads TGTGCCAGCTCACACGCCCCCGGGACAGGGGATCAGCCCCAGCATTTT.

Comments on this clone: Its ends do not fully match the called genes, so a read error is possible. The chain employs TRBV6-2 or TRBV6-3 and TRBJ1-2; D remains unclear. The CDR3 totals 12 residues. The germline gives CDR1 MNHEY, CDR2 SVGEGT. The CDR3 protein is CASSYGLSQIIF. The DNA for the CDR3 is TGTGCCAGCAGTTACGGGCTTTCGCAGATAATCTTC.

V and J are TRBV28 and TRBJ2-7, with 8 bases matching TRBD1. The CDR3 sequence is 14 residues long. Germline V CDR1 and CDR2: MDHEN, SYDVKM. The J segment lost 4 bases and the V segment lost 2 bases, leaving 4 bases of the junction unmatched. CDR3 in amino acids: CASSLNTGGYEQYF. The CDR3 region has the DNA TGTGCCAGCAGTTTAAATACAGGGGGATACGAGCAGTACTTC.

This chain uses TRBV6-1 with TRBJ1-5; tentative D call: TRBD1 (6 bases). CDR1 and CDR2 (germline): MNHNS, SASEGT. Trimming took off 3 bases at V and 3 bases at J, with 9 bases between the two ends. The CDR3 covers 14 residues. CDR3 in DNA: TGTGCCAGCAGTGACAGGGGTCCCAATCAGCCCCAGCATTTT. It is translated as CASSDRGPNQPQHF.

Many counts were recorded for this clone. The chain joins TRBV3-1 (or the pseudogene TRBV3-2) to TRBJ2-7, with 7 bases identical to TRBD2. Germline lookup yields CDR1 LGHDT and CDR2 YNNKEL (reference sequence). The CDR3 length is 15 residues. Trimming cost V 4 bases and J 2 bases; bases outside gene matches: 8. The CDR3 DNA reads TGTGCCAGCAGCCTCTCGAGCGGGACTACCTACGAGCAGTACTTC. Translated, it gives CASSLSSGTTYEQYF.

This clone occurred once. J is TRBJ2-1 and V is TRBV5-1; 15 nucleotides match TRBD2. V dropped 4 bases and J dropped 9; count of bases not matched to a gene: 5. The CDR3 spans 15 residues. The germline gives CDR1 SGHRS, CDR2 YFSETQ. The CDR3: CASSPPGLAGGEQFF. CDR3 in DNA: TGCGCCAGCAGCCCGCCGGGACTAGCGGGGGGTGAGCAGTTCTTC.

The chain has TRBV2 and TRBJ2-3, with D possibly TRBD1 on 6 matching bases. The ends were cut back, 7 bases at V and 2 bases at J, with 13 bases in the middle. CDR1 is SNHLY and CDR2 is FYNNEI in the germline V gene. This CDR3 comprises 14 residues. CDR3 sequence (DNA): TGTGCCAGCAACAGGGAAGTAGCCACAGATACGCAGTATTTT. Translating gives CASNREVATDTQYF.